This TCR beta chain was retrieved from a study of T cell changes during pregnancy in multiple sclerosis. Germline V gene sequence: CDR1 MDHEN, CDR2 SYDVKM. After removal of 5 bases from V and 2 bases from J, the junction contained 5 bases not matched to a gene. The CDR3 contains 15 residues. Only in-frame clones appear in the TCRdb table, and some are missing; sequencing was by immunoSEQ multiplex PCR. The sample carries about 72,000 clones, about nine tenths recorded once. The receptor was isolated from a female donor in good health, enrolled as a control in a pregnancy study. The material sequenced was peripheral blood, taken in the third trimester of pregnancy. V gene TRBV28 combines with J gene TRBJ1-2; the match to TRBD1 covers 10 bases. The CDR3 sequence is CASSPGTGENYGYTF. For the CDR3, the DNA is TGTGCCAGCAGTCCGGGGACAGGGGAAAACTATGGCTACACCTTC.